The entry below gives a single T cell receptor beta chain sequence along with its context. Its antigen is unknown. PCR used 60 Vbeta primers and 13 Jbeta primers. The repertoire was sequenced with immunoSEQ multiplex PCR; TCRdb's copy has only in-frame clones and lacks some. The table shows about 180,000 clones, with about four fifths occurring only once. This CDR3 is 14 amino acids long. Germline CDR1 SGHTA, CDR2 FQGNSA. V lost 5 bases and J 0 bases, leaving 11 bases between the germline ends. This sample was included in a study of cytomegalovirus exposure and HLA in healthy donors. Looking at the study overall: The study's early data release held approximately 91 million unique TCRs from HLA-typed donors.

Whole-study findings and limits: Rare sequences made up most TCRs, while some public TCRs were found in many donors.

The sample taken for sequencing was PBMCs. The chain is built from TRBV7-2 and TRBJ2-7; D ambiguous. The receptor was derived from a woman younger than 35 in good health and CMV-seropositive. This chain's CDR3 is CASSTGLYSYEQYF. The DNA of the CDR3 is TGTGCCAGCAGCACCGGGTTATACTCCTACGAGCAGTACTTC.